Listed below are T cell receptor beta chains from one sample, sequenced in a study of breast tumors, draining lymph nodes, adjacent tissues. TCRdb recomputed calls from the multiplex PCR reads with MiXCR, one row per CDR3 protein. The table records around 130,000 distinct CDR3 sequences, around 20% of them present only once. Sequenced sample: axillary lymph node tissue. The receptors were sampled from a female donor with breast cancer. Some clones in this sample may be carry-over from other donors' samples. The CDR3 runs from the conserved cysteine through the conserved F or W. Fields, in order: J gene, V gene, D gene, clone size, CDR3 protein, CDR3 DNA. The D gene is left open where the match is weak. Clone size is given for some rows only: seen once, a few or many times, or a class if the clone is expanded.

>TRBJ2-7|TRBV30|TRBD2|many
CAWSPRPGLAGVYEQYF
TGTGCCTGGAGTCCGCGGCCGGGACTAGCGGGAGTATACGAGCAGTACTTC
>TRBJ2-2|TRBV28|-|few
CASSLSRGSGELFF
TGTGCCAGCAGTTTATCCCGGGGGTCCGGGGAGCTGTTTTTT
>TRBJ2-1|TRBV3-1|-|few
CASSQRALYNEQFF
TGTGCCAGCAGCCAACGGGCCCTGTACAATGAGCAGTTCTTC
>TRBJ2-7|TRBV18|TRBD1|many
CASSPAGTANYEQYF
TGTGCCAGCTCACCAGCCGGGACAGCCAACTACGAGCAGTACTTC
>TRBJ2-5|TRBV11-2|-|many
CASSLGRGGETQYF
TGTGCCAGCAGCTTAGGAAGGGGCGGGGAGACCCAGTACTTC
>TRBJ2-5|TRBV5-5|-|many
CASSWTEETQYF
TGTGCCAGCAGCTGGACAGAAGAGACCCAGTACTTC
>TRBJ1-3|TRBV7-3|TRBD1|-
CASSVGQGAISGNTIYF
TGTGCCAGCAGCGTTGGACAGGGGGCGATCTCTGGAAACACCATATATTTT
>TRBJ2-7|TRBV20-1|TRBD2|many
CSASIRGVKGSYEQYF
TGCAGTGCTAGTATACGGGGGGTCAAGGGCTCCTACGAGCAGTACTTC
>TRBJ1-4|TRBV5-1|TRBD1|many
CASSPQPGQPNEKLFF
TGCGCCAGCAGCCCCCAACCGGGACAGCCTAATGAAAAACTGTTTTTT
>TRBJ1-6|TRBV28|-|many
CASSLPQGNSPLHF
TGTGCCAGCAGTTTACCACAGGGTAATTCACCCCTCCACTTT
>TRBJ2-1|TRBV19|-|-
CASNSRGNEQFF
TGTGCCAGTAACTCTAGGGGTAATGAGCAGTTCTTC
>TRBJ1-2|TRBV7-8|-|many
CASSLGPGSGYTF
TGTGCCAGCAGCTTAGGGCCAGGGAGCGGCTACACCTTC
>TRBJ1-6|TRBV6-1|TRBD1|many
CASSGLDRAGSPLHF
TGTGCCAGCAGTGGACTGGACAGGGCAGGCTCACCCCTCCACTTT
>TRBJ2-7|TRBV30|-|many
CAWSEGRKYF
TGTGCCTGGAGTGAAGGGAGGAAGTACTTC
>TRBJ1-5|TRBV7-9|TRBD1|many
CASSPDTGGINQPQHF
TGTGCCAGCAGCCCGGATACAGGGGGCATTAATCAGCCCCAGCATTTT
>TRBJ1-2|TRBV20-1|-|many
CSARRSGRGGYTF
TGCAGTGCTAGAAGATCGGGCCGCGGCGGCTACACCTTC
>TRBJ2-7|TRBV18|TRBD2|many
CASSPRPTSGGYEQYF
TGTGCCAGCTCACCAAGGCCGACTAGCGGAGGGTACGAGCAGTACTTC
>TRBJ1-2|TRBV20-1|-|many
CSALRPGRDYGYTF
TGCAGTGCTTTAAGACCGGGACGGGATTATGGCTACACCTTC
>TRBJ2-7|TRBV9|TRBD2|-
CASSVGGLADYEQYF
TGTGCCAGCAGCGTCGGGGGACTAGCGGACTACGAGCAGTACTTC
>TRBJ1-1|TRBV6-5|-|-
CASRIPGLKNTEAFF
TGTGCCAGCAGAATCCCGGGACTTAAAAACACTGAAGCTTTCTTT
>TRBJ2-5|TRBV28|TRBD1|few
CASSFWASGTDKRTQYF
TGTGCCAGCAGTTTTTGGGCATCCGGGACAGACAAGCGGACCCAGTACTTC
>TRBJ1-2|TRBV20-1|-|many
CSAHLPRVNYGYTF
TGCAGTGCTCACTTGCCGCGGGTTAACTATGGCTACACCTTC
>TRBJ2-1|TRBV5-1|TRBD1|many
CASSWDRVNEQFF
TGCGCCAGCAGCTGGGACAGGGTAAATGAGCAGTTCTTC
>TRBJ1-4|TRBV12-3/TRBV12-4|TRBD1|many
CASSLLRGGEKLFF
TGTGCCAGCAGTTTACTCAGGGGGGGTGAAAAACTGTTTTTT
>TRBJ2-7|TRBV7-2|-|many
CASSRPRGLQESYEQYF
TGTGCCAGCAGCCGACCGAGGGGACTGCAAGAATCCTACGAGCAGTACTTC
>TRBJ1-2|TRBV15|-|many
CATSGDFFLTGSYGYTF
TGTGCCACCAGCGGGGACTTTTTCCTCACCGGGTCTTATGGCTACACCTTC
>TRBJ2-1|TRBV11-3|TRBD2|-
CASSLDGGGNEQFF
TGTGCCAGCAGCTTAGACGGGGGGGGTAACGAGCAGTTCTTC
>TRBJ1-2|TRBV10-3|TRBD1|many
CAFPGGSYTF
TGTGCCTTCCCAGGGGGCAGCTACACCTTC